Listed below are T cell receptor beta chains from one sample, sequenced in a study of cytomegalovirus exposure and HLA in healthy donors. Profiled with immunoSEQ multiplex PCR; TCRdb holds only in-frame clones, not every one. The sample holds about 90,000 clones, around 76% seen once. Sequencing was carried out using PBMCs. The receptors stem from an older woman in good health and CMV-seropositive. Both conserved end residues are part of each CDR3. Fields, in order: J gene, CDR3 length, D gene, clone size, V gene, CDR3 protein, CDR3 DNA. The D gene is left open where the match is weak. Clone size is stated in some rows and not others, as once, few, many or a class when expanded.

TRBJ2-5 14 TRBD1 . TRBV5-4 CASSFLDREETQYF TGTGCCAGCAGCTTTTTGGACAGGGAAGAGACCCAGTACTTC
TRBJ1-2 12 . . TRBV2 CASREGDYGYTF TGTGCCAGCCGAGAGGGTGACTATGGCTACACCTTC
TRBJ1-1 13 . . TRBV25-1 CASSDWRNTEAFF TGTGCCAGCAGTGATTGGAGGAACACTGAAGCTTTCTTT
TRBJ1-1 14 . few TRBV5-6 CASSLGGVNTEAFF TGTGCCAGCAGCTTGGGGGGGGTGAACACTGAAGCTTTCTTT
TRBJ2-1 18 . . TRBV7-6 CASSPQSRGRVRSNEQFF TGTGCCAGCAGCCCGCAATCTAGGGGGAGGGTCCGGTCCAATGAGCAGTTCTTC
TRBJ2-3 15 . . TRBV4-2 CASSQEGGSTDTQYF TGTGCCAGCAGCCAAGAGGGCGGGAGCACAGATACGCAGTATTTT
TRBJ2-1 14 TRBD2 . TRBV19 CASSLGLALNEQFF TGTGCCAGTAGCCTAGGACTAGCGTTGAATGAGCAGTTCTTC
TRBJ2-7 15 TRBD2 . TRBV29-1 CSVSGTSGRTYEQYF TGCAGCGTTTCCGGGACTAGCGGGAGAACCTACGAGCAGTACTTC
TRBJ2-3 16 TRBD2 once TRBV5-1 CASSPKSGGSTDTQYF TGCGCCAGCAGCCCTAAGAGCGGGGGGAGCACAGATACGCAGTATTTT
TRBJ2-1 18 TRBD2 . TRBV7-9 CASSLVRMRAAGVDEQFF TGTGCCAGCAGCTTGGTCCGGATGAGGGCAGCGGGGGTCGATGAGCAGTTCTTC
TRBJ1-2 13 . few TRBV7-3 CASSAGGDYGYTF TGTGCCAGCAGCGCAGGAGGGGACTATGGCTACACCTTC
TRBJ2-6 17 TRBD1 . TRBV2 CASSRDRSSSGANVLTF TGTGCCAGCAGTCGGGACAGGAGTTCCTCTGGGGCCAACGTCCTGACTTTC
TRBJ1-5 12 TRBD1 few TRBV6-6 CASKTGDQPQHF TGTGCCAGCAAGACAGGGGATCAGCCCCAGCATTTT
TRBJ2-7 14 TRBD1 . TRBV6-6 CASSLQQGGPEQYF TGTGCCAGCAGTTTACAACAGGGGGGCCCCGAGCAGTACTTC
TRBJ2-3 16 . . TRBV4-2 CASSRDPGLFTDTQYF TGTGCCAGCAGCCGCGATCCGGGACTCTTCACAGATACGCAGTATTTT
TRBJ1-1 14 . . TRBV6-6 CASSYRGRDTEAFF TGTGCCAGCAGTTACAGGGGGAGGGACACTGAAGCTTTCTTT